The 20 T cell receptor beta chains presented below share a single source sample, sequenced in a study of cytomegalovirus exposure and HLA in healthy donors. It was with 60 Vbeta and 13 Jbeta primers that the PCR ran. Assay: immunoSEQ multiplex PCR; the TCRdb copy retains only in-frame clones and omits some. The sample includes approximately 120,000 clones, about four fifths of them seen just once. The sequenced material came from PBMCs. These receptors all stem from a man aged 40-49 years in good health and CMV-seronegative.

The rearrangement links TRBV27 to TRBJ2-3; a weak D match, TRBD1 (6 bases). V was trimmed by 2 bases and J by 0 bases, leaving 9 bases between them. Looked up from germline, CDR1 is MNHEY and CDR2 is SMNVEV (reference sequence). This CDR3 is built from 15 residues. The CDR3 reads CASSLRQVSTDTQYF. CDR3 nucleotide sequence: TGTGCCAGCAGTTTACGACAGGTTAGCACAGATACGCAGTATTTT.

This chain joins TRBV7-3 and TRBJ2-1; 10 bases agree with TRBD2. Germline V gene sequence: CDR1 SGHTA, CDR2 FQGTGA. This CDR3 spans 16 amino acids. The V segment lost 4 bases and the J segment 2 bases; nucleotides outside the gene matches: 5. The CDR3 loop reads CASSSSGSGAYNEQFF. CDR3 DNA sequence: TGTGCCAGCAGCTCTAGCGGGAGCGGGGCCTACAATGAGCAGTTCTTC.

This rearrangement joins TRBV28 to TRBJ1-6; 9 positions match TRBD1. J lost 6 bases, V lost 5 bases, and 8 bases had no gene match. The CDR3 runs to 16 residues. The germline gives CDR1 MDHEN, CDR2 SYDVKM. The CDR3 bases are TGTGCCAGCAGTAGCCGGGACAGGGTGTTTAATTCACCCCTCCACTTT. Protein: CASSSRDRVFNSPLHF.

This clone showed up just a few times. The DNA for the CDR3 is TGTGCCAGCAGCCCGCTCCCACTTGAAGCTTTCTTT. Translated, it gives CASSPLPLEAFF. The genes are TRBV7-9 and TRBJ1-1; D is uncertain. The CDR3 contains 12 residues. The V end lost 5 bases, the J end lost 7 bases, and 11 bases lay between the germline ends. Germline CDR1 and CDR2: SEHNR and FQNEAQ (reference sequence). Full variable domain (outside the CDR3, taken from reference TRBV7-9 and TRBJ1-1): DTGVSQNPRHKITKRGQNVTFRCDPISEHNRLYWYRQTLGQGPEFLTYFQNEAQLEKSRLLSDRFSAERPKGSFSTLEIQRTEQGDSAMYLCASSPLPLEAFFGQGTRLTVV.

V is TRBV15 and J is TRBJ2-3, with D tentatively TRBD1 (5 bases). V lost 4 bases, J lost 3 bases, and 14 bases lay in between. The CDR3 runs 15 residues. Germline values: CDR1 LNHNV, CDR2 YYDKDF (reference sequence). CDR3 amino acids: CATSMNRSPTDTQYF. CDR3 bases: TGTGCCACCAGCATGAACAGGAGCCCGACAGATACGCAGTATTTT. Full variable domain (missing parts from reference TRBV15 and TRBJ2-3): DAMVIQNPRYQVTQFGKPVTLSCSQTLNHNVMYWYQQKSSQAPKLLFHYYDKDFNNEADTPDNFQSRRPNTSFCFLDIRSPGLGDTAMYLCATSMNRSPTDTQYFGPGTRLTVL.

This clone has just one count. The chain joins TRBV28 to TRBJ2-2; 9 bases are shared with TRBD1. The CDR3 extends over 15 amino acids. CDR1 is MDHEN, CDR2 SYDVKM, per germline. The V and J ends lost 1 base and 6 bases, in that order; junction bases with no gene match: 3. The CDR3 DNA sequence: TGTGCCAGCAGTTTATCCGGGACAGGGCCCGGGGAGCTGTTTTTT. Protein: CASSLSGTGPGELFF. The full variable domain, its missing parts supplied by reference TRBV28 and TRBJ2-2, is DVKVTQSSRYLVKRTGEKVFLECVQDMDHENMFWYRQDPGLGLRLIYFSYDVKMKEKGDIPEGYSVSREKKERFSLILESASTNQTSMYLCASSLSGTGPGELFFGEGSRLTVL.

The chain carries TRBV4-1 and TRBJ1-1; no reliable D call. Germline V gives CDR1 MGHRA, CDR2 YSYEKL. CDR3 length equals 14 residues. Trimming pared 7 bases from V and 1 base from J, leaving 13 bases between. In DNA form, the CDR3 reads TGCGCCAGCAACTATGACGTAGGGAACACTGAAGCTTTCTTT. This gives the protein CASNYDVGNTEAFF.

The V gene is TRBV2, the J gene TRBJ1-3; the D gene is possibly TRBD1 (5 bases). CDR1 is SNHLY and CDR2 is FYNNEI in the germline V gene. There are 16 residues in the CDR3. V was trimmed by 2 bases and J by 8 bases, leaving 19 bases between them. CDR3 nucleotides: TGTGCCAGCAGTGAAAAGCTCGTGCAGAGGGACTACACCATATATTTT. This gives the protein CASSEKLVQRDYTIYF.

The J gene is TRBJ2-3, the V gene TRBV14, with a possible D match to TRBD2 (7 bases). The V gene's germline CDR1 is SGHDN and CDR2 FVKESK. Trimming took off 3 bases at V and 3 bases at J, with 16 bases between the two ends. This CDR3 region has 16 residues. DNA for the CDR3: TGTGCCAGCAGCCACCTAGAGGGGGGGTGGACAGATACGCAGTATTTT. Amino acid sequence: CASSHLEGGWTDTQYF.

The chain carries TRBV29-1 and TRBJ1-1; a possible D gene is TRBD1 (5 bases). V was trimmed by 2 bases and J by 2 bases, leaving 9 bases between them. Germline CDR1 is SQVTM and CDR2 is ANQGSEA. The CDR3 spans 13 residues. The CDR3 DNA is TGCAGCGTTGAAAGGGGCGCTAACACTGAAGCTTTCTTT. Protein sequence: CSVERGANTEAFF.

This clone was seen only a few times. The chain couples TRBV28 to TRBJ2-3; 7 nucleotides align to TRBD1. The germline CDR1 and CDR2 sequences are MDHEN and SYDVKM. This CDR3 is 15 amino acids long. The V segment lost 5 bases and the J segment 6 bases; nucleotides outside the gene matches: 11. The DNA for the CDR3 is TGTGCCAGCAGTCCCTACTCATACAGGGGTGATACGCAGTATTTT. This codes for CASSPYSYRGDTQYF.

The CDR3 DNA reads as TGCGCCAGCAGCCAAGCGGAGCTCAATCAGCCCCAGCATTTT. Translated: CASSQAELNQPQHF. V gene TRBV4-1 combines with J gene TRBJ1-5, with D unclear. This CDR3 region has 14 residues. Trimming left V 1 base short and J 3 bases short, with 7 bases between. The germline V gene has CDR1 MGHRA and CDR2 YSYEKL.

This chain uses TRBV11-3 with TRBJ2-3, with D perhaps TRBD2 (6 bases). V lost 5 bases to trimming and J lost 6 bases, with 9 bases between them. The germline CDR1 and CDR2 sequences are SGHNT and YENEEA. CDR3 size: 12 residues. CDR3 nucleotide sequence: TGTGCCAGCAGCCAAGGAGGGGATACGCAGTATTTT. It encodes CASSQGGDTQYF.

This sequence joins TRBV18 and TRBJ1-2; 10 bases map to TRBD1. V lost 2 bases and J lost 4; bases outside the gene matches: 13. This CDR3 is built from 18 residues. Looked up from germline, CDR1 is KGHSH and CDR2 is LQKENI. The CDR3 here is CASSPEPGQGFASYGYTF. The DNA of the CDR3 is TGTGCCAGCTCACCAGAGCCGGGACAGGGGTTTGCGAGCTATGGCTACACCTTC. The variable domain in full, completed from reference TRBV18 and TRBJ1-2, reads NAGVMQNPRHLVRRRGQEARLRCSPMKGHSHVYWYRQLPEEGLKFMVYLQKENIIDESGMPKERFSAEFPKEGPSILRIQQVVRGDSAAYFCASSPEPGQGFASYGYTFGSGTRLTVV.

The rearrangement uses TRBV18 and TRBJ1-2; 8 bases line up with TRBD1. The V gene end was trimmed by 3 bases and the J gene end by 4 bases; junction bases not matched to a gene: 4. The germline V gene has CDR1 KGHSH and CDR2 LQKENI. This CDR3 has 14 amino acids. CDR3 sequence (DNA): TGTGCCAGCTCACCGCACAGGGGGATCTATGGCTACACCTTC. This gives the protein CASSPHRGIYGYTF.

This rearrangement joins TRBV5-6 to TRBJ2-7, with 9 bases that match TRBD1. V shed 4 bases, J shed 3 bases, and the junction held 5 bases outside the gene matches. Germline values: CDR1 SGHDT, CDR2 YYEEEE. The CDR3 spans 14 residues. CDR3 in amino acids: CASSAGTGFYEQYF. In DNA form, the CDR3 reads TGTGCCAGCAGCGCCGGGACAGGGTTCTACGAGCAGTACTTC.

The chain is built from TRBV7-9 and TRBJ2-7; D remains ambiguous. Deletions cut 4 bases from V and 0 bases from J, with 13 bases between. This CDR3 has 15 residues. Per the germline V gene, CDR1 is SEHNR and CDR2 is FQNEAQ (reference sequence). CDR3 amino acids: CASSSMTRSSYEQYF. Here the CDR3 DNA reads TGTGCCAGCAGCTCTATGACACGCAGCTCCTACGAGCAGTACTTC.

This CDR3 reads CASLGRLLYGYTF. The CDR3 DNA sequence: TGTGCCAGCTTGGGGCGGCTACTCTATGGCTACACCTTC. The V gene is TRBV19, the J gene TRBJ1-2, with TRBD1 as a possible D gene (5 bases). CDR1 is LNHDA, CDR2 SQIVND, per germline (reference sequence). This CDR3 comprises 13 residues. Trimming took off 9 bases at V and 4 bases at J, with 15 bases between the two ends.

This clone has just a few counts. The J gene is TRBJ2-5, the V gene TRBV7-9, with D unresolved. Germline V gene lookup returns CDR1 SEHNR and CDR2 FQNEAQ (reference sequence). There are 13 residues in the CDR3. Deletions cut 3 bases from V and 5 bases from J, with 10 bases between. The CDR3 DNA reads TGTGCCAGCAGCTTCCTGGAGTCGGAGACCCAGTACTTC. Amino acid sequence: CASSFLESETQYF.

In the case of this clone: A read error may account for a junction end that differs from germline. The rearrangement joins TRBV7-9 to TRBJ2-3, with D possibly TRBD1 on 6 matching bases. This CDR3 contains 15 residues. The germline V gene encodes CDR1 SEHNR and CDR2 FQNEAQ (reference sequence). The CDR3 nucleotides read TGTTCCAGCAGCTTCGGTACAGGGAGCACAGATACGCAGTATTTT. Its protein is CSSSFGTGSTDTQYF.